This entry lists 13 T cell receptor beta chains sequenced from one sample in a study of T cell repertoires and HLA-DP antigens. Measured with immunoSEQ multiplex PCR; TCRdb has only the in-frame clones, and not every one. Altogether around 90,000 clones are present, around nine tenths being singletons, with the ten largest covering about 1.8%. Antigens of these TCRs are unknown. Sequenced input: CD4+ T cells from PBMCs. The receptor set was obtained from a man over 45 in good health and CMV-seronegative.

As DNA, the CDR3 is TGTGCCAGCAGTCCTTACAGGTATACCTACGAGCAGTACTTC. Residues: CASSPYRYTYEQYF. The chain uses TRBV28 and TRBJ2-7; a possible D gene is TRBD1 (5 bases). Germline V gene sequence: CDR1 MDHEN, CDR2 SYDVKM. This CDR3 has 14 residues. The germline V and J ends were trimmed by 5 bases and 2 bases, with 13 bases remaining between them.

The chain combines TRBV7-2 with TRBJ1-5, with a tentative D call TRBD1 (6 bases). This CDR3 spans 13 amino acids. The V end lost 5 bases, the J end lost 4 bases, and 9 bases lay between the germline ends. Germline CDR1 reads SGHTA; CDR2 reads FQGNSA. Here the CDR3 DNA reads TGTGCCAGCAGCGCAGACAGGAATCAGCCCCAGCATTTT. It yields the protein CASSADRNQPQHF. Full variable domain (remainder filled in from reference TRBV7-2 and TRBJ1-5): GAGVSQSPSNKVTEKGKDVELRCDPISGHTALYWYRQSLGQGLEFLIYFQGNSAPDKSGLPSDRFSAERTGGSVSTLTIQRTQQEDSAVYLCASSADRNQPQHFGDGTRLSIL.

With respect to this clone: This sample also contains other DNA sequences that code for the same CDR3. The rearrangement joins TRBV25-1 to TRBJ1-2; D uncertain. The V end was cut by 8 bases, the J end by 8 bases, with 12 bases between. CDR1 and CDR2 from the germline V gene are MGHDK and SYGVNS. The CDR3 runs to 11 residues. The CDR3 loop reads CASSEGGGYTF. CDR3 coding DNA: TGTGCCAGCTCCGAGGGAGGAGGCTACACCTTC.

This clone has only one observation. The chain links TRBV7-2 to TRBJ2-1; D perhaps matches TRBD2 (6 bases). The germline gives CDR1 SGHTA, CDR2 FQGNSA. V gave up 1 base and J gave up 7 bases, with 17 bases separating them. The CDR3 loop spans 16 amino acids. In DNA form, the CDR3 reads TGTGCCAGCAGCTTAGTCGGTACTAGCCGGGGGAATGAGCAGTTCTTC. It specifies CASSLVGTSRGNEQFF.

The chain carries TRBV5-4 and TRBJ1-2, with 8 nucleotides matching TRBD1. V lost 2 bases and J lost 4; bases outside the gene matches: 13. Germline loops: CDR1 SGHNT, CDR2 YYREEE (reference sequence). The CDR3 is made up of 17 amino acids. The CDR3 reads CASSFRGSLTGGYGYTF. CDR3 DNA sequence: TGTGCCAGCAGCTTTCGGGGGTCTCTTACAGGGGGCTATGGCTACACCTTC.

V usage is TRBV27 and J usage is TRBJ1-4; D is ambiguous. Germline CDR1 MNHEY, CDR2 SMNVEV (reference sequence). V was shortened by 5 bases and J by 1 base, with 2 bases between the two germline ends. This CDR3 has 12 residues. The CDR3 here is CASSRTNEKLFF. CDR3 DNA: TGTGCCAGCAGTAGAACTAATGAAAAACTGTTTTTT.

In its sample, this clone was seen a few times. J is TRBJ2-2 and V is TRBV7-6; tentatively, D is TRBD1 (5 bases). V was shortened by 3 bases and J by 4 bases, with 12 bases between the two germline ends. Germline assignment: CDR1 SGHVS and CDR2 FNYEAQ. The CDR3 spans 15 residues. CDR3 nucleotide sequence: TGTGCCAGCAGCTTCTGGGCCCAGGGCACCGGGGAGCTGTTTTTT. Encoded protein: CASSFWAQGTGELFF.

The count of this clone is one. The chain recombines TRBV28 with TRBJ2-7; D assignment may be TRBD1 or TRBD2 (6 bases each). This CDR3 region has 16 residues. In germline, CDR1 is MDHEN, CDR2 SYDVKM. The V and J ends lost 6 bases and 3 bases respectively, with 21 bases between them. CDR3: CASSGGGGATFYEQYF. The CDR3 coding sequence is TGTGCCAGCAGCGGTGGGGGCGGGGCAACTTTCTACGAGCAGTACTTC.

CDR3 in DNA: TGTGCCAGCAGCCTCGGGACTAGCGGACTTACAGATACGCAGTATTTT. Protein sequence: CASSLGTSGLTDTQYF. The V call is TRBV11-3, the J call TRBJ2-3, with 11 bases lining up with TRBD2. From germline, CDR1 is SGHNT and CDR2 YENEEA. The CDR3 has 16 amino acids. J was trimmed by 3 bases and V by 5 bases; bases with no gene match: 7.

The V gene is TRBV15, the J gene TRBJ1-4; possibly TRBD1 for D (5 bases). The CDR3 is made up of 15 amino acids. The germline V gene has CDR1 LNHNV and CDR2 YYDKDF (reference sequence). V lost 0 bases, J lost 5 bases, and 10 bases lay in between. CDR3 sequence reads: CATSRDKKGNEKLFF. Written as DNA, the CDR3 is TGTGCCACCAGCAGAGATAAGAAGGGGAATGAAAAACTGTTTTTT.

The chain joins TRBV28 to TRBJ2-7; TRBD1 aligns across 9 bases. V lost 8 bases to trimming and J lost 6 bases; unmatched junction nucleotides: 2. The CDR3 is made up of 11 amino acids. The germline V gene encodes CDR1 MDHEN and CDR2 SYDVKM. CDR3 residues: CASGTGFEQYF. The CDR3 DNA reads TGTGCCAGCGGGACAGGGTTCGAGCAGTACTTC. Together with reference TRBV28 and TRBJ2-7, the CDR3 gives the full variable domain: DVKVTQSSRYLVKRTGEKVFLECVQDMDHENMFWYRQDPGLGLRLIYFSYDVKMKEKGDIPEGYSVSREKKERFSLILESASTNQTSMYLCASGTGFEQYFGPGTRLTVT.

This sequence joins TRBV7-2 and TRBJ1-5, with D unresolved. This CDR3 is built from 15 residues. Trimming left V 2 bases short and J 3 bases short, with 11 bases between. Looked up from germline, CDR1 is SGHTA and CDR2 is FQGNSA. Here the CDR3 reads CASSLMLLNNQPQHF. The CDR3 DNA is TGTGCCAGCAGCTTAATGTTACTGAACAATCAGCCCCAGCATTTT.

This clone was observed a few times. V is TRBV2 and J is TRBJ1-1; no clear D gene. CDR3 length equals 12 residues. The V and J ends lost 6 bases and 1 base respectively, with 6 bases between them. From germline, CDR1 is SNHLY and CDR2 FYNNEI. The CDR3 spells CASREKNTEAFF. CDR3 DNA sequence: TGTGCCAGCAGGGAGAAGAACACTGAAGCTTTCTTT.